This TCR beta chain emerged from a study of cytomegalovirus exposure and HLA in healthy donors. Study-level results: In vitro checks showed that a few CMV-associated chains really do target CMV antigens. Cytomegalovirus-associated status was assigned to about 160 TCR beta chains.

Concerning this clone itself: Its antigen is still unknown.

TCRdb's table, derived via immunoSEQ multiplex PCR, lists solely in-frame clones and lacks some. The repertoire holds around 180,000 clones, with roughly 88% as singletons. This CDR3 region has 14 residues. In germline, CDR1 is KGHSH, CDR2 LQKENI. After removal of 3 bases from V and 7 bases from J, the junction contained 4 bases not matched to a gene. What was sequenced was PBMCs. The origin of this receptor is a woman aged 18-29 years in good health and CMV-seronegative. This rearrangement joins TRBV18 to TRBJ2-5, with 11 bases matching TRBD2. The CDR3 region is CASSPTSGEVTQYF. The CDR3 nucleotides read TGTGCCAGCTCACCGACTAGCGGGGAGGTGACCCAGTACTTC.